The 16 T cell receptor beta chains in this list originate from one sample, sequenced in a study of metastatic and nonmetastatic thyroid tumors. No treatment had been given to any patient before thyroid surgery. TCRdb re-called the PCR reads through MiXCR. The sample consists of roughly 6,100 clones, around 20% of them appearing once. The sequenced sample consisted of adjacent normal tissue. The origin of the receptors is a female donor with papillary thyroid cancer or a benign thyroid nodule (not recorded which). Some clones in this sample may be carry-over from other donors' samples.

Concerning this clone itself: One end of the junction is discordant with germline, which a read error may explain. The chain links TRBV5-1 to TRBJ1-2; D is unresolved. CDR3 length equals 15 residues. Germline V gene data show CDR1 as SGHRS and CDR2 as YFSETQ. CDR3 residues: CAGSPLVHGVIGYTF. The CDR3 DNA sequence: TGCGCCGGCAGCCCACTGGTACACGGAGTTATAGGCTACACCTTC.

This clone was seen a few times. The chain uses TRBV6-1 and TRBJ1-5; 9 positions match TRBD1. CDR1 and CDR2 (germline): MNHNS, SASEGT. The CDR3 covers 18 residues. V dropped 1 base and J dropped 0; count of bases not matched to a gene: 7. The CDR3 reads CASSEGGTGFYSNQPQHF. The CDR3 DNA reads TGTGCCAGCAGTGAAGGGGGGACAGGGTTTTATAGCAATCAGCCCCAGCATTTT.

V and J are TRBV5-1 and TRBJ1-1; 11 bases map to TRBD1. The germline gives CDR1 SGHRS, CDR2 YFSETQ. Trimming at V came to 4 bases and at J to 5 bases, leaving 4 bases not matched to a gene. This CDR3 has 14 amino acids. In DNA form, the CDR3 reads TGCGCCAGCAGCGAAGGGACAGGGGGGACTGAAGCTTTCTTT. Translation: CASSEGTGGTEAFF.

By proportion, this clone is medium-sized. The chain couples TRBV7-3 to TRBJ1-1; D call uncertain. V was pared by 4 bases and J by 1 base, with 7 bases between. Germline CDR1 and CDR2: SGHTA and FQGTGA. The CDR3 has 13 residues. CDR3 residues: CASSSRGNTEAFF. The CDR3, as DNA: TGTGCCAGCAGCTCCCGAGGGAACACTGAAGCTTTCTTT.

This clone has only a few counts. The genes are TRBV19 and TRBJ1-5; D unresolved. Germline V lookup: CDR1 LNHDA, CDR2 SQIVND (reference sequence). CDR3 length: 13 amino acids. V lost 0 bases and J 12 bases, leaving 12 bases between the germline ends. The CDR3 bases are TGTGCCAGTAGTATAGATCCATTACGGGACCAGCATTTT. Protein sequence: CASSIDPLRDQHF.

The chain uses TRBV30 and TRBJ1-1; D might be TRBD1 (6 bases). CDR1 is GTSNPN and CDR2 is SVGIG in the germline V gene (reference sequence). CDR3 size: 15 residues. Trimming took 8 bases from V and 5 from J, leaving 24 bases between them. CDR3 sequence reads: CAREFGSVRGTEAFF. CDR3 bases: TGTGCCCGAGAGTTCGGATCCGTCAGGGGTACTGAAGCTTTCTTT.

This clone counts as medium-sized. The chain links TRBV5-1 to TRBJ1-1; D unresolved. The germline V and J ends were trimmed by 2 bases and 4 bases, with 15 bases remaining between them. The germline V gene encodes CDR1 SGHRS and CDR2 YFSETQ. The CDR3 length is 15 residues. CDR3 residues: CASSFDPRKTTEAFF. CDR3 coding DNA: TGCGCCAGCAGCTTCGACCCCAGGAAAACCACTGAAGCTTTCTTT. The full variable domain, completed using reference TRBV5-1 and TRBJ1-1, is KAGVTQTPRYLIKTRGQQVTLSCSPISGHRSVSWYQQTPGQGLQFLFEYFSETQRNKGNFPGRFSGRQFSNSRSEMNVSTLELGDSALYLCASSFDPRKTTEAFFGQGTRLTVV.

By proportion, this clone is medium-sized. The V call is TRBV5-1, the J call TRBJ2-7; 15 nucleotides match TRBD2. The CDR3 extends over 16 amino acids. After removal of 3 bases from V and 2 bases from J, the junction contained 3 bases not matched to a gene. Per germline, CDR1 SGHRS and CDR2 YFSETQ. The CDR3 region has the DNA TGCGCCAGCAGCTCTAGGACTAGCGGGAGGGCCTACGAGCAGTACTTC. Protein: CASSSRTSGRAYEQYF.

This clone is medium-sized. The genes are TRBV28 and TRBJ1-1; the D is unclear. Trimming removed 6 bases at V and 8 bases at J, with 19 bases between. From germline, CDR1 is MDHEN and CDR2 SYDVKM. This CDR3 comprises 14 residues. The DNA for the CDR3 is TGTGCCAGCAGCCGAGAGCTCGGGGTAAGGGAAGCTTTCTTT. This sequence encodes CASSRELGVREAFF.

This clone rates as medium-sized. The CDR3 bases are TGTGCCAGCAGCTGGGGGGCGGCCAACGAGCAGTACTTC. Protein sequence: CASSWGAANEQYF. This chain joins TRBV28 and TRBJ2-7; the D gene could be TRBD1 or TRBD2 (6 bases each). Germline V gene sequence: CDR1 MDHEN, CDR2 SYDVKM. The V end was cut by 6 bases, the J end by 5 bases, with 14 bases between. There are 13 residues in the CDR3.

On this clone: At one of its ends the junction is not consistent with the germline gene, which may arise from a read error. The rearrangement links TRBV6-1 to TRBJ1-6; weak D call: TRBD1 (5 bases). The CDR3 covers 12 residues. The V gene's germline CDR1 is MNHNS and CDR2 SASEGT. The CDR3 bases are TGTGCCAGAAGCAGGGTTGATTCACCCATCCACTTT. Translating gives CARSRVDSPIHF.

Of note for this clone: One end of the junction fails to match germline, which may point to a read error. The chain employs TRBV7-9 and TRBJ1-1; no firm D call. The length of the CDR3 is 12 residues. Germline-derived CDR1 and CDR2 are SEHNR and FQNEAQ (reference sequence). In DNA, the CDR3 is TGTGCTAGCAGCCCCACCGAGGATGGTTGTGAATTT. It is translated as CASSPTEDGCEF. Supplemented by reference TRBV7-9 and TRBJ1-1, the full variable domain reads DTGVSQNPRHKITKRGQNVTFRCDPISEHNRLYWYRQTLGQGPEFLTYFQNEAQLEKSRLLSDRFSAERPKGSFSTLEIQRTEQGDSAMYLCASSPTEDGCEFGQGTRLTVV.

A remark on this clone: This sequence may be a read error, since a much larger clone differs from it by one base. The genes are TRBV3-1 and TRBJ1-1; D remains unclear. Germline values: CDR1 LGHDT, CDR2 YNNKEL (reference sequence). The CDR3 covers 16 residues. V gave up 1 base and J gave up 1 base, with 13 bases separating them. Here the CDR3 DNA reads TGTGCCAGCAGCCAAGTAGCAGTCCGTGGGAACACTGAAGCTTTCTTT. This translates into CASSQVAVRGNTEAFF.

Within the sample, this clone is medium-sized. The chain's CDR3 is CSASPPTGDIYEQYF. CDR3 bases: TGCAGTGCTAGTCCACCGACAGGGGATATTTACGAGCAGTACTTC. This chain links TRBV20-1 with TRBJ2-7; the match to TRBD1 covers 8 bases. This CDR3 region has 15 residues. With V trimmed by 3 bases and J by 4 bases, 11 bases remained unmatched. Germline V lookup: CDR1 DFQATT, CDR2 SNEGSKA (reference sequence).

As regards this clone: The junction does not match germline at one end; this may be a read error. The chain links TRBV28 to TRBJ2-4; TRBD2 is a possible D gene (6 bases). The V gene's germline CDR1 is MDHEN and CDR2 SYDVKM. The CDR3 runs 17 residues. The CDR3 DNA reads TGTGCCAGCAGTTCACCCGGTAGGAGGGTATCAAAAAAAATTCAGTACTTC. This translates into CASSSPGRRVSKKIQYF. The entire variable domain, with the rest obtained from reference TRBV28 and TRBJ2-4, is as follows: DVKVTQSSRYLVKRTGEKVFLECVQDMDHENMFWYRQDPGLGLRLIYFSYDVKMKEKGDIPEGYSVSREKKERFSLILESASTNQTSMYLCASSSPGRRVSKKIQYFGAGTRLSVL.

This clone was seen repeatedly, ten times or more. This rearrangement joins TRBV6-1 to TRBJ1-5; TRBD1 aligns across 8 bases. V lost 6 bases, J lost 5 bases, and 3 bases stayed unmatched. The CDR3 runs 13 residues. The V gene's germline CDR1 is MNHNS and CDR2 SASEGT. The CDR3, as DNA: TGTGCCAGCAGAGTGGACAGGGATCAGCCCCAGCATTTT. Its protein product is CASRVDRDQPQHF.